The T cell receptor beta chain described here comes from a study of blood T cell repertoires in COVID-19 (TCRdb year 2020). Regarding the research as a whole: Samples covering the acute and convalescent phases of COVID-19 were provided by collaborators in the United States, Italy and Spain. The material from the prospective study consisted of cDNA or gDNA derived from T cells, B-cell-depleted T cells, or PBMCs. Deeply sampled blood TCRbeta repertoires from subjects exposed to, actively infected with, or recovered from COVID-19 were included in the dataset. The repertoires were released in a freely available public database meant as a resource for research on the immune response to SARS-CoV-2. The samples were drawn from two sources: the first 160 participants of the ongoing ImmuneRACE study, and 1,000 to 1,500 subjects contributed by 6 global collaborators. Sample metadata almost always included a de-identified subject ID, COVID-19 status, age in years and sex. Where available, HLA class I and class II types were taken from metadata supplied by the sample provider and were not determined by assay-based typing.

TCRbeta CDR3 regions were amplified from genomic DNA using the immunoSEQ Assay, a bias-controlled multiplex PCR. From the authors' description of their analysis: The number of nucleated cells in each sample was estimated from the amplification of reference gene primers within the assay. To quantify the absolute abundance of each unique TCRbeta CDR3 rearrangement, sequence reads were collapsed and filtered. For each sample, productive Simpson clonality was calculated as the square root of Simpson's diversity index over productive rearrangements. TCRdb holds this immuneACCESS table with in-frame rearrangements only. Some clones are missing; in checked studies, unresolved V genes explain under half, and the rest has no known cause. The V and J calls and the clone size are those of that table, but D and trimming were determined from the DNA. This sample lists fewer than 200,000 clones; over 80% were detected once. Jointly, the top ten make up around 4.3% of the sample.

Study-wide findings and limitations: The amount of clinical and demographic metadata varied by source and participant and was provided uncurated.

Participants in the prospective study were aged roughly 18 to 100 years, lived in 20 to 25 United States geographic areas, and enrolled through a virtual design. In the prospective study, cohorts were assigned on the basis of participant-reported clinical history obtained from a screening survey and a study questionnaire. For ImmuneRACE Cohort 3, a participant was defined as recovered based on two consecutive negative NP/OP PCR tests, clearance by a healthcare professional, or resolution of symptoms. Each participant in the prospective study had whole blood, serum and a nasopharyngeal or oropharyngeal swab collected by mobile phlebotomists. Over a roughly two-month period, participants in the prospective study had the option of providing additional blood draws and questionnaires. Before DNA extraction, blood samples from the prospective study were shipped at room temperature or frozen. In its sample, this clone was seen once. Its cognate antigen has yet to be identified. Per-nucleotide qualities are absent, and no much larger clonotype sits a single base away. Other nucleotide sequences from this sample produce the same CDR3.

The germline ends are 11 bases apart after V is trimmed by 3 bases and J by 6 bases. The CDR3 starts with the cysteine, ends with the phenylalanine, and has 14 residues. The kept DNA is CDR3 alone, 42 bases in frame from the first base. As encoded in the germline V gene (reference sequence), CDR1 is SEHNR while CDR2 is FQNEAQ. The TCR sequence derives from a woman aged 50 to 65 who had recovered from COVID-19. The sample comprised PBMCs or T cells enriched from blood (not recorded which). The rearranged segments are TRBV7-9 and TRBJ1-4, with a weak D call of TRBD1 (5 bases match). The CDR3 corresponds to CASSLGQGYEKLFF. The nucleotides are TGTGCCAGCAGCTTGGGGCAGGGTTATGAAAAACTGTTTTTT.